Shown below are 24 T cell receptor beta chains from a single sample sequenced in a study of glioma-infiltrating T cells after dendritic cell vaccination. Measured with immunoSEQ multiplex PCR; TCRdb has only the in-frame clones, and not every one. The sample yields approximately 67,000 clones, about 76% seen once. This sample comprised blood, obtained before dendritic cell vaccination. The origin of the receptors is a human donor with glioblastoma.

This clone is a singleton in its sample. V usage is TRBV29-1 and J usage is TRBJ1-1; the D gene is possibly TRBD1 (6 bases). The CDR3 covers 14 residues. Germline values: CDR1 SQVTM, CDR2 ANQGSEA. Trimming stripped 7 bases from V and 5 bases from J, with 20 bases between. CDR3 in amino acids: CSALKQGEWTEAFF. For the CDR3, the DNA is TGCAGCGCCCTTAAACAGGGCGAGTGGACTGAAGCTTTCTTT.

The gene calls are TRBV28 and TRBJ1-6; D uncertain. The CDR3 has 14 amino acids. CDR1 MDHEN and CDR2 SYDVKM come from the germline V gene. The V gene lost 5 bases and the J gene lost 7 bases, with 12 bases spanning the gap. CDR3 sequence reads: CASSPSRINSPLHF. The CDR3 nucleotides read TGTGCCAGCAGTCCAAGCAGGATCAATTCACCCCTCCACTTT.

The CDR3 DNA reads TGTGCCAGCAGTTACCTTGCGGGACCGGAGTATGGCTACACCTTC. This gives the protein CASSYLAGPEYGYTF. The chain carries TRBV6-6 and TRBJ1-2; weak D call: TRBD1 (5 bases). The CDR3 length is 15 residues. CDR1 MNHNY and CDR2 SVGAGI come from the germline V gene (reference sequence). V lost 2 bases and J lost 5, with 15 bases in between.

A word on this clone: One end of the junction varies from germline; a read error may be responsible. The chain uses TRBV7-2 and TRBJ2-7, with TRBD1 matching 11 bases. This CDR3 region has 15 residues. The germline gives CDR1 SGHTA, CDR2 FQGNSA. The CDR3 coding sequence is TGTGCCAGCAGCGTAGCCGGGACAGGGGGCTACGAGCAGTACTTC. Encoded protein: CASSVAGTGGYEQYF.

The chain employs TRBV7-2 and TRBJ2-7; TRBD1 agrees at 7 bases. CDR1 and CDR2 (germline): SGHTA, FQGNSA. The V gene end was trimmed by 6 bases and the J gene end by 1 base; junction bases not matched to a gene: 6. The CDR3 covers 14 residues. The CDR3 loop is CASRDRAGSYEQYF. For the CDR3, the DNA is TGTGCCAGCAGAGACAGGGCAGGTTCCTACGAGCAGTACTTC. Complete variable domain (other parts from reference TRBV7-2 and TRBJ2-7): GAGVSQSPSNKVTEKGKDVELRCDPISGHTALYWYRQSLGQGLEFLIYFQGNSAPDKSGLPSDRFSAERTGGSVSTLTIQRTQQEDSAVYLCASRDRAGSYEQYFGPGTRLTVT.

The V and J genes are TRBV2 and TRBJ1-2, with 7 bases fitting TRBD1. The CDR3 spans 13 residues. Per germline, CDR1 SNHLY and CDR2 FYNNEI. The V and J ends lost 6 bases and 11 bases, in that order; junction bases with no gene match: 12. The CDR3 protein is CASRDDRVIRYTF. The CDR3 DNA reads as TGTGCCAGCAGGGACGACAGGGTGATCAGATACACCTTC.

This clone was seen a few times. The V call is TRBV5-4, the J call TRBJ2-2, with 7 bases aligning to TRBD1. The germline V gene encodes CDR1 SGHNT and CDR2 YYREEE (reference sequence). The V gene end was trimmed by 3 bases and the J gene end by 2 bases; junction bases not matched to a gene: 10. The CDR3 covers 17 residues. CDR3 protein: CASSSLDRATNTGELFF. The CDR3 DNA reads TGTGCCAGCAGCTCACTCGACAGGGCCACAAACACCGGGGAGCTGTTTTTT. The whole variable domain, remainder taken from reference TRBV5-4 and TRBJ2-2, is ETGVTQSPTHLIKTRGQQVTLRCSSQSGHNTVSWYQQALGQGPQFIFQYYREEENGRGNFPPRFSGLQFPNYSSELNVNALELDDSALYLCASSSLDRATNTGELFFGEGSRLTVL.

CDR3 DNA: TGTGCCAGTAGTTCACAGTATCGCTACACCTTC. Translating it yields CASSSQYRYTF. The chain couples TRBV19 to TRBJ1-2; the D is unclear. The CDR3 extends over 11 amino acids. CDR1 and CDR2 (germline): LNHDA, SQIVND (reference sequence). Trimming took off 5 bases at V and 9 bases at J, with 10 bases between the two ends.

The chain combines TRBV5-1 with TRBJ2-3; D is possibly TRBD2 (7 bases). This CDR3 contains 14 residues. V was cut by 4 bases and J by 6 bases, with 15 bases left in between. Germline CDR1 SGHRS, CDR2 YFSETQ. The DNA for the CDR3 is TGCGCCAGCAGCCGGGGGGCGCAGACGGATACGCAGTATTTT. It is translated as CASSRGAQTDTQYF. The whole variable domain, remainder taken from reference TRBV5-1 and TRBJ2-3, is KAGVTQTPRYLIKTRGQQVTLSCSPISGHRSVSWYQQTPGQGLQFLFEYFSETQRNKGNFPGRFSGRQFSNSRSEMNVSTLELGDSALYLCASSRGAQTDTQYFGPGTRLTVL.

V and J are TRBV28 and TRBJ1-1, with TRBD1 matching 9 bases. The V and J ends lost 6 bases and 5 bases, in that order; junction bases with no gene match: 4. CDR1 and CDR2 from the germline V gene are MDHEN and SYDVKM. There are 13 residues in the CDR3. CDR3 coding DNA: TGTGCCAGCAGATTGACAGGGGGAACTGAAGCTTTCTTT. Protein: CASRLTGGTEAFF.

The rearrangement links TRBV7-2 to TRBJ1-2, with D hard to call. The germline CDR1 and CDR2 sequences are SGHTA and FQGNSA. V was pared by 5 bases and J by 6 bases, with 22 bases between. CDR3 length equals 16 residues. The CDR3 region is CASSPPGRATGNGYTF. CDR3 DNA: TGTGCCAGCAGCCCCCCCGGCCGGGCCACGGGGAATGGCTACACCTTC. The complete variable domain, with remaining parts taken from reference TRBV7-2 and TRBJ1-2, reads GAGVSQSPSNKVTEKGKDVELRCDPISGHTALYWYRQSLGQGLEFLIYFQGNSAPDKSGLPSDRFSAERTGGSVSTLTIQRTQQEDSAVYLCASSPPGRATGNGYTFGSGTRLTVV.

The rearrangement joins TRBV19 to TRBJ1-2; D remains unclear. Per the germline V gene, CDR1 is LNHDA and CDR2 is SQIVND (reference sequence). V was pared by 3 bases and J by 4 bases, with 9 bases between. The CDR3 is made up of 13 amino acids. CDR3 sequence reads: CASSMSEGYGYTF. In nucleotides, the CDR3 is TGTGCCAGTAGTATGTCCGAGGGCTATGGCTACACCTTC.

The chain links TRBV7-2 to TRBJ1-5; 7 bases fit TRBD1. Trimming removed 5 bases from V and 2 bases from J; junction bases left unmatched: 12. The CDR3 totals 17 residues. Germline V gene data show CDR1 as SGHTA and CDR2 as FQGNSA. The CDR3 spells CASSPPGGRGGNQPQHF. The CDR3 nucleotides are TGTGCCAGCAGCCCTCCAGGGGGTCGGGGTGGCAATCAGCCCCAGCATTTT.

CDR3 nucleotide sequence: TGTGCCAGCAGCTTACTAGCGGCGAGCTCCTACAATGAGCAGTTCTTC. This translates into CASSLLAASSYNEQFF. The chain is built from TRBV2 and TRBJ2-1; 8 bases fit TRBD2. Looked up from germline, CDR1 is SNHLY and CDR2 is FYNNEI. The J segment lost 0 bases and the V segment lost 6 bases, leaving 7 bases of the junction unmatched. This CDR3 spans 16 amino acids.

This chain joins TRBV4-3 and TRBJ1-1; 10 bases are shared with TRBD1. Germline CDR1 and CDR2: LGHNA and YSLEER. The trim removed 4 bases at V and 6 bases at J, leaving 5 bases unmatched. The CDR3 loop spans 14 amino acids. For the CDR3, the DNA is TGCGCCAGCAGCCTCCGACAGGGGGCATCTGAAGCTTTCTTT. Translated: CASSLRQGASEAFF.

The V and J genes are TRBV5-6 and TRBJ2-5, with 7 bases matching TRBD2. The J call may be incorrect, as the DNA end agrees better with TRBJ2-7. Germline CDR1 is SGHDT and CDR2 is YYEEEE. This CDR3 is 17 amino acids long. The CDR3 reads CASSLVTAAGESYEQYF. CDR3 DNA: TGTGCCAGCAGCTTGGTTACTGCGGCGGGGGAGTCCTACGAGCAGTACTTC.

The rearrangement joins TRBV4-1 to TRBJ2-1; 8 bases are shared with TRBD2. V trimming: 4 bases; J trimming: 0 bases; junction bases outside the gene matches: 8. Germline V gene data show CDR1 as MGHRA and CDR2 as YSYEKL. The CDR3 contains 17 residues. Written as DNA, the CDR3 is TGCGCCAGCAGCCCCCTGGGGACTAGACCCTCCTACAATGAGCAGTTCTTC. Protein sequence: CASSPLGTRPSYNEQFF.

This clone has a single count. The CDR3 region is CSVESFQGGIKETQYF. DNA for the CDR3: TGCAGCGTTGAATCTTTTCAGGGCGGAATCAAGGAGACCCAGTACTTC. The V and J genes are TRBV29-1 and TRBJ2-5, with D perhaps matching TRBD1 (5 bases). The CDR3 loop spans 16 amino acids. Per germline, CDR1 SQVTM and CDR2 ANQGSEA. V dropped 2 bases and J dropped 5 bases, with 21 bases sitting between them.

The V and J genes are TRBV19 and TRBJ1-2, with a weak D call TRBD1 (6 bases). Trimming stripped 8 bases from V and 2 bases from J, with 12 bases between. This CDR3 is 13 amino acids long. From germline, CDR1 is LNHDA and CDR2 SQIVND (reference sequence). CDR3 bases: TGTGCCAGTGATCCTCAGGGGAACTATGGCTACACCTTC. This encodes CASDPQGNYGYTF.

This chain links TRBV5-6 with TRBJ1-2; a weak D match, TRBD1 (5 bases). Germline V gives CDR1 SGHDT, CDR2 YYEEEE. The CDR3 is 16 amino acids. Trimming cost V 4 bases and J 2 bases, with 18 bases left between them. CDR3 nucleotide sequence: TGTGCCAGCAGCCCGGCCCGACAGCCTAAAAACTATGGCTACACCTTC. Residues: CASSPARQPKNYGYTF.

V usage is TRBV6-4 and J usage is TRBJ2-2, with TRBD1 as a possible D gene (5 bases). Germline CDR1 is MRHNA and CDR2 is SNTAGT. This CDR3 contains 15 residues. Trimming cost V 3 bases and J 1 base, with 9 bases left between them. CDR3: CASSDGARNTGELFF. The CDR3, as DNA: TGTGCCAGCAGTGATGGGGCCAGGAACACCGGGGAGCTGTTTTTT.

The chain has TRBV16 and TRBJ1-2; 9 bases match TRBD1. Germline lookup yields CDR1 KGHSY and CDR2 FQNENV. Trimming cost V 3 bases and J 4 bases; bases outside gene matches: 3. This CDR3 is 14 amino acids long. CDR3 protein: CASSQGTGRYGYTF. The DNA for the CDR3 is TGTGCCAGCAGCCAGGGGACAGGGCGCTATGGCTACACCTTC.

The chain joins TRBV19 to TRBJ1-5; 10 bases fit TRBD1. CDR1 LNHDA and CDR2 SQIVND come from the germline V gene (reference sequence). V lost 4 bases to trimming and J lost 4 bases; unmatched junction nucleotides: 4. This CDR3 is built from 15 residues. The CDR3 DNA follows: TGTGCCAGTAGTACGACAGGGGGCGGTAATCAGCCCCAGCATTTT. Protein sequence: CASSTTGGGNQPQHF.

The chain has TRBV5-4 and TRBJ1-1; D is ambiguous. Germline V CDR1 and CDR2: SGHNT, YYREEE (reference sequence). This CDR3 contains 13 residues. V was cut by 0 bases and J by 7 bases, with 10 bases left in between. CDR3 amino acids: CASSLVGVVEAFF. The CDR3, as DNA: TGTGCCAGCAGCTTGGTCGGGGTGGTTGAAGCTTTCTTT.